This paragraph reports one T cell receptor beta chain. Its target is not known. The V gene's germline CDR1 is SGHRS and CDR2 YFSETQ. The CDR3 has 17 residues. V shed 1 base and J 10 bases; nucleotides not matched to a gene: 13. Exposure to brentuximab vedotin varied, and each patient had relapsed following autologous stem cell transplantation. The data were obtained in a study of PD-1 blockade in classical Hodgkin lymphoma. Notes on the study in general: It was reported that newly diagnosed patients had less baseline TCR diversity than healthy donors.

The data were produced by immunoSEQ multiplex PCR, yet TCRdb's version contains in-frame clones alone and is incomplete. The sample shows 30,000 to 40,000 clones, over 60% of them seen only once. The gene calls are TRBV5-1 and TRBJ1-6, with 8 nucleotides matching TRBD1. The receptor was isolated from a human donor with classical Hodgkin lymphoma. Sequencing used peripheral blood mononuclear cells (PBMCs), obtained before the second cycle of nivolumab. CDR3 in amino acids: CASSLISLTGGGSPLHF. In DNA, the CDR3 is TGCGCCAGCAGCTTGATCTCCCTTACAGGGGGTGGATCACCCCTCCACTTT.